The clone carrying this T cell receptor beta chain was counted ten times or more. Its matching antigen is unknown. Researchers took RNA transcripts and amplified the TCR beta CDR3 regions from them. The HTBI primer set drove a first-round RT-PCR of the TCR CDR3. TCRdb processed the multiplex PCR reads anew with MiXCR; each CDR3 protein has one entry. The sample carries 600,000 to 750,000 distinct CDR3 sequences, roughly 17% recorded once. This specimen belongs to a study of T cells in Graves' hyperthyroidism and ophthalmopathy. Regarding the study as a whole: Among thyroid clonotypes expanded above 0.001, most also appeared in blood.

Criteria for exclusion of patients were uncontrolled infection, other autoimmune disease, pregnancy or lactation. The V end was cut by 3 bases, the J end by 8 bases, with 17 bases between. Germline lookup yields CDR1 LNHDA and CDR2 SQIVND (reference sequence). The CDR3 extends over 15 amino acids. This chain uses TRBV19 with TRBJ2-1, with a possible D match to TRBD2 (7 bases). Sequenced input: blood. This TCR was recovered from a man between 45 and 60 years old with Graves' hyperthyroidism. The CDR3 spells CASSIRRQAGDEQFF. For the CDR3, the DNA is TGTGCCAGTAGTATTAGGAGACAGGCGGGGGATGAGCAGTTCTTC.